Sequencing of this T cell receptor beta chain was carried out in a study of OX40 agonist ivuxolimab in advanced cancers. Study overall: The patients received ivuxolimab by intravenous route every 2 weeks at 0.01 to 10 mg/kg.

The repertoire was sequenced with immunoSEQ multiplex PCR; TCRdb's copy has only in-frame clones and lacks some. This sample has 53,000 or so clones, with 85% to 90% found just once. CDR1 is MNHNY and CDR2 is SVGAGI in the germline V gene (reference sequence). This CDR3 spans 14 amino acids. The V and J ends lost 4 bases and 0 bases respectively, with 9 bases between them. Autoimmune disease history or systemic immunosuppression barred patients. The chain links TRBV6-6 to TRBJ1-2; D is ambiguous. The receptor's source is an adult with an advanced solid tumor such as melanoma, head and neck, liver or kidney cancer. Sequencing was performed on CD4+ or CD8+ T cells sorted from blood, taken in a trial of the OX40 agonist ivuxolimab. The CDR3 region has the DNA TGTGCCAGCAGTTGGACGACCGCTAACTATGGCTACACCTTC. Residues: CASSWTTANYGYTF.